This T cell receptor (beta chain) was identified in a study of immune evolution from preneoplasia to lung adenocarcinoma. Across the whole study: HLA loss of heterozygosity: over 5.5% AIS, approximately 15% MIA, around 35% ADC, none AAH.

Here immunoSEQ multiplex PCR was the method, and the copy in TCRdb shows in-frame clones only, minus some. The table lists tens of thousands of clones, 70% to 85% of them singletons, with roughly 5.3% in the top ten. Each case's diagnosis was confirmed by two pathologists on H&E. As concerns this clone: Its antigen is unidentified.

The V gene lost 4 bases and the J gene lost 1 base, with 13 bases spanning the gap. The germline CDR1 and CDR2 sequences are MNHNS and SASEGT. This CDR3 is built from 15 residues. Study-wide points: Later-stage lesions seemingly showed higher T cell density and diversity than normal lung.

The chain carries TRBV6-1 and TRBJ1-1, with D perhaps TRBD1 (6 bases). The sequenced sample was FFPE invasive lung adenocarcinoma tissue. This receptor was identified in a person aged 55 to 75 with lung adenocarcinoma. CDR3 sequence (DNA): TGTGCCAGCAGTGCTGACAGGCAACCGAACACTGAAGCTTTCTTT. It yields the protein CASSADRQPNTEAFF.